A selection of T cell receptor beta chains follows, all from one sample in a study of T cell changes during pregnancy in multiple sclerosis. Data came from immunoSEQ multiplex PCR; TCRdb stores just in-frame clones and leaves some out. Of around 100,000 clones detected, 80% to 95% appear once; the ten largest clones hold 3.5%. The material sequenced was peripheral blood, taken after pregnancy. These receptors all come from a female donor with multiple sclerosis, enrolled in a pregnancy study. CDR3s leave out the opening cysteine and the closing phenylalanine or tryptophan.

len | v_gene | CDR3aa
15 | TRBV5-1 | ASSPLMGRFSKNIQY
13 | TRBV6-4 | ASSDSAGPKDEQF
10 | TRBV27 | ASRKGAFEAF
13 | TRBV27 | ASSFGGAHNTEAF
14 | TRBV9 | ASSVGAGGTTDTQY
12 | TRBV7-2 | ASSLGTARGSYT
11 | TRBV30 | AWSQQGAEGYT
14 | TRBV2 | ASSAGLAGARSDQY
13 | TRBV18 | ASSPGADRSYEQY
13 | TRBV6-6 | ASSHTGQGPYGYT
14 | TRBV5-1 | ASRDLLAGGPDTQY
16 | TRBV7-9 | ASSLAEKGASTPGELF
13 | TRBV13 | ASSSSPRGRSEAF
10 | TRBV11-2 | ASSSRVQGEL
11 | TRBV5-4 | ASSLDTGVEQY
13 | TRBV18 | ASSPPGTGHEKLF
13 | TRBV13 | ASSLVEGAGYEQF
15 | TRBV18 | ASSPGRSAGGRETQY
13 | TRBV10-3 | AISETDTRNSPLH
15 | TRBV14 | ASSQTGTRYLYNEQF
13 | TRBV18 | ASSANRDLGEKLF
13 | TRBV27 | ASSPRGARTDTQY